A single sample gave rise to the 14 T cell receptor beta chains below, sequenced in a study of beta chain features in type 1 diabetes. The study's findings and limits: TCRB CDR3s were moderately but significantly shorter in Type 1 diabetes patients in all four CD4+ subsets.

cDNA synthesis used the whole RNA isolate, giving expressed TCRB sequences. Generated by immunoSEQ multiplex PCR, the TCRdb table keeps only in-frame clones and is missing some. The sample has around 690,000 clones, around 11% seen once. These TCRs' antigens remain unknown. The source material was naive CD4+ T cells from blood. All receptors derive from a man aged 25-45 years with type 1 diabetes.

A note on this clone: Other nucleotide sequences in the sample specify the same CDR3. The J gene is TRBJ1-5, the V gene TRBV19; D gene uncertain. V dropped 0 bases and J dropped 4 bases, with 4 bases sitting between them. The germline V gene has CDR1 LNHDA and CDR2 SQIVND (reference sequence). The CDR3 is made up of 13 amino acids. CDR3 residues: CASSIEGNQPQHF. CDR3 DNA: TGTGCCAGTAGTATAGAGGGGAATCAGCCCCAGCATTTT.

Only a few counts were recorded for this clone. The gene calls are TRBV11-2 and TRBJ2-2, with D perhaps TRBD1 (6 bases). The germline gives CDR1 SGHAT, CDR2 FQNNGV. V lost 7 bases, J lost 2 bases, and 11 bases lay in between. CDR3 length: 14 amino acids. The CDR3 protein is CASMTDSNTGELFF. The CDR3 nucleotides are TGTGCCAGCATGACGGACAGTAACACCGGGGAGCTGTTTTTT.

The CDR3 loop reads CASSLETETYEQYF. The CDR3 nucleotides read TGCGCCAGCAGCTTGGAGACAGAAACCTACGAGCAGTACTTC. The V and J genes are TRBV5-1 and TRBJ2-7, with a weak D call TRBD1 (5 bases). Trimming stripped 0 bases from V and 2 bases from J, with 9 bases between. Germline-derived CDR1 and CDR2 are SGHRS and YFSETQ. The CDR3 spans 14 residues.

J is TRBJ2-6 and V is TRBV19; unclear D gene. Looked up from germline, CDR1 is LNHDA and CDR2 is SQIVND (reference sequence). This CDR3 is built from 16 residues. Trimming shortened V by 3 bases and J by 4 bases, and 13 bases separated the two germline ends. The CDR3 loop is CASSIRTASGANVLTF. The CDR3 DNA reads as TGTGCCAGTAGTATCCGGACCGCCTCGGGGGCCAACGTCCTGACTTTC.

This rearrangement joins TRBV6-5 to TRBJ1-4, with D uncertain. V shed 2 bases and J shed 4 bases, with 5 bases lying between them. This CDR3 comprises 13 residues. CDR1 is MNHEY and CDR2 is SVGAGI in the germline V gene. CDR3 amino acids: CASSYSLNEKLFF. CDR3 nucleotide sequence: TGTGCCAGCAGTTACAGCCTTAATGAAAAACTGTTTTTT.

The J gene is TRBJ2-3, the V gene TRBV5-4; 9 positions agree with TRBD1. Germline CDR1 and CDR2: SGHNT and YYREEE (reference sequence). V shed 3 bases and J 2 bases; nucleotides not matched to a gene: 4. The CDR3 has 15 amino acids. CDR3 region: CASSSGQGTTDTQYF. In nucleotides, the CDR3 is TGTGCCAGCAGCTCGGGACAGGGAACCACAGATACGCAGTATTTT.

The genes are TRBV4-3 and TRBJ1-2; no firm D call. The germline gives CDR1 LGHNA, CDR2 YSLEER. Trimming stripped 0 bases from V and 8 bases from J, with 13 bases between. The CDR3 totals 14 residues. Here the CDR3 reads CASSQDTNLYGYTF. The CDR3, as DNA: TGCGCCAGCAGCCAAGACACAAACCTCTACGGCTACACCTTC.

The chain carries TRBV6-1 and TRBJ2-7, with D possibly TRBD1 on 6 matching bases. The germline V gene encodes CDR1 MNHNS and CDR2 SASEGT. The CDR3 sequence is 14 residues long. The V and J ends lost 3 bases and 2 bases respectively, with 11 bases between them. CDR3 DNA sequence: TGTGCCAGCAGTGATGGGACATTGCCCTACGAGCAGTACTTC. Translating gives CASSDGTLPYEQYF.

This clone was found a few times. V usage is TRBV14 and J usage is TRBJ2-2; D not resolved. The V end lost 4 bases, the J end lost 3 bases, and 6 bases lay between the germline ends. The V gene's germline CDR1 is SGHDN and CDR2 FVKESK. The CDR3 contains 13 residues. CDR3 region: CASSLADTGELFF. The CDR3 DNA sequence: TGTGCCAGCAGCCTGGCAGACACCGGGGAGCTGTTTTTT.

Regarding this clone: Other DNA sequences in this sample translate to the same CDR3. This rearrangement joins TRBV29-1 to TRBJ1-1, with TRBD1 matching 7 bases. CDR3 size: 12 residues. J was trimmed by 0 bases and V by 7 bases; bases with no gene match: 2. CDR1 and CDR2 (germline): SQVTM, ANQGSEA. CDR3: CSATGVNTEAFF. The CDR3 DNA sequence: TGCAGCGCCACAGGGGTGAACACTGAAGCTTTCTTT.

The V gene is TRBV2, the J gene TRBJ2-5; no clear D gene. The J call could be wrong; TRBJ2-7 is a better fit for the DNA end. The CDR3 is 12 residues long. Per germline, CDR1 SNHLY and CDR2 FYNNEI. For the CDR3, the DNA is TGTGCCAGCAGTGGAGACCTCTACGAGCAGTACTTC. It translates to CASSGDLYEQYF.

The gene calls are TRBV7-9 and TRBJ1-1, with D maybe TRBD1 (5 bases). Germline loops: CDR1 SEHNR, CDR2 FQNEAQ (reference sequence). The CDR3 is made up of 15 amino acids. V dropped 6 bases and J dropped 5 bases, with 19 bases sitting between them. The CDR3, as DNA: TGTGCCAGCAGTCTTGACGAGAGAGAGGGGACTGAAGCTTTCTTT. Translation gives CASSLDEREGTEAFF.

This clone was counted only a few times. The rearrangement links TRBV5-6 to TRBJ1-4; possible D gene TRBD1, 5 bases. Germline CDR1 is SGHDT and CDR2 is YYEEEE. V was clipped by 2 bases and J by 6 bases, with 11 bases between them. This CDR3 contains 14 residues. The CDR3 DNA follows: TGTGCCAGCAGCTTAAGGGGATTAGATGAAAAACTGTTTTTT. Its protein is CASSLRGLDEKLFF.

CDR3 loop: CASSLGRFLEQYF. The CDR3, as DNA: TGTGCCAGCAGCCTAGGACGGTTTTTGGAGCAGTACTTC. The V gene is TRBV7-2, the J gene TRBJ2-7, with no clear D. The CDR3 sequence is 13 residues long. With 5 bases removed from V and 7 bases from J, the gap between germline ends came to 15 bases. Per germline, CDR1 SGHTA and CDR2 FQGNSA. The variable domain in full, completed from reference TRBV7-2 and TRBJ2-7, reads GAGVSQSPSNKVTEKGKDVELRCDPISGHTALYWYRQSLGQGLEFLIYFQGNSAPDKSGLPSDRFSAERTGGSVSTLTIQRTQQEDSAVYLCASSLGRFLEQYFGPGTRLTVT.